The clone carrying this T cell receptor beta chain was seen once. These data are taken from a study of blood T cell repertoires in COVID-19. Study details: There were acute and convalescent COVID-19 samples, and they came from the United States, Italy and Spain. The analysed material was cDNA or gDNA that came from T cells, B-cell-depleted T cells, or PBMCs.

This CDR3 is 13 amino acids long. The V end lost 0 bases, the J end lost 2 bases, and 4 bases lay between the germline ends. Germline loops: CDR1 SEHNR, CDR2 FQNEAQ (reference sequence). In the authors' methods: Nucleated cell counts were estimated from reference gene primer amplification. Using immunoSEQ multiplex PCR, the repertoire was profiled, and TCRdb retains in-frame clones only, with some absent. That table gives V, J and clone size, and the DNA gave D and trimming. This sample has just over 650,000 clones, with approximately 90% found just once. Material: peripheral blood. The clonotype comes from a woman aged 18-35 years with acute or convalescent COVID-19. The V gene is TRBV7-9, the J gene TRBJ1-2; D gene ambiguous. CDR3 sequence: CASSLAQNYGYTF. The CDR3 coding sequence is TGTGCCAGCAGCTTAGCTCAGAACTATGGCTACACCTTC.